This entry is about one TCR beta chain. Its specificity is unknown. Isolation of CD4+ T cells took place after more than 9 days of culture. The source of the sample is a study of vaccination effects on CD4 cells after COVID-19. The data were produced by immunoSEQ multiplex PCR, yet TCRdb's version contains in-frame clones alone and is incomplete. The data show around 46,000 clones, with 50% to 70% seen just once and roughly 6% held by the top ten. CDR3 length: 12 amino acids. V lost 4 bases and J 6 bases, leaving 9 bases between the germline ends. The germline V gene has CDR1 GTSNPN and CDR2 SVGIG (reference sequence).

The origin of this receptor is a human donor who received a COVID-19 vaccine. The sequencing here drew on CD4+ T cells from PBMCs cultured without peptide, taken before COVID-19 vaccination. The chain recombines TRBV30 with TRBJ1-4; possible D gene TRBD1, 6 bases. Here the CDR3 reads CAWTAGDEKLFF. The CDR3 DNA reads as TGTGCCTGGACGGCAGGGGATGAAAAACTGTTTTTT.